A selection of T cell receptor beta chains follows, all from one sample in a study of control samples from healthy donors and cancer patients. Produced via immunoSEQ multiplex PCR; TCRdb's table is partial and in-frame only. The sample includes under 200,000 clones, almost 90% of them seen just once. The source material was blood. The receptors were sampled from a woman aged 30 to 39 in good health. Each CDR3 is given with its conserved first and last residue. Fields, in order: V gene, clone size, D gene, J gene, CDR3 protein, CDR3 DNA. D genes are given only for firm matches. Size values are once, few and many counts, or a class for expanded clones, and some rows have none.

TRBV4-1,.,TRBD2,TRBJ2-7,CASSQESALAGGNYEQYF,TGCGCCAGCAGCCAAGAGTCGGCACTAGCGGGGGGAAACTACGAGCAGTACTTC
TRBV18,.,.,TRBJ2-5,CASSPPARVETQYF,TGTGCCAGCTCACCACCTGCCAGGGTGGAGACCCAGTACTTC
TRBV6-5,.,.,TRBJ2-7,CASSLTGNEQYF,TGTGCCAGCAGCCTCACAGGGAACGAGCAGTACTTC
TRBV27,few,.,TRBJ2-3,CASSPGQQGRDTQYF,TGTGCCAGCAGTCCAGGGCAGCAGGGAAGAGATACGCAGTATTTT
TRBV6-5,.,.,TRBJ1-3,CASSRVGAGNTIYF,TGTGCCAGCAGTCGGGTAGGGGCTGGAAACACCATATATTTT
TRBV28,.,.,TRBJ2-1,CASRRDNEQFF,TGTGCCAGCCGGCGCGACAATGAGCAGTTCTTC
TRBV6-5,.,.,TRBJ1-3,CASSYGSGASGNTIYF,TGTGCCAGCAGTTACGGGTCAGGCGCCTCTGGAAACACCATATATTTT
TRBV6-5,.,.,TRBJ1-4,CASSPDSHNEKLFF,TGTGCCAGCAGCCCCGACAGCCATAATGAAAAACTGTTTTTT
TRBV30,.,.,TRBJ1-6,CAWSLGQGPAPLHF,TGTGCCTGGAGTCTTGGGCAGGGCCCTGCACCCCTCCACTTT
TRBV5-1,.,.,TRBJ2-7,CASSPAVTGRMNEQYF,TGCGCCAGCAGCCCCGCGGTTACTGGGAGGATGAACGAGCAGTACTTC
TRBV5-1,.,.,TRBJ1-2,CASSLGQPNYGYTF,TGCGCCAGCAGCCTCGGACAGCCTAACTATGGCTACACCTTC
TRBV5-1,few,.,TRBJ1-6,CASSGQGSNSPLHF,TGCGCCAGCAGCGGTCAGGGGAGCAATTCACCCCTCCACTTT
TRBV6-5,.,TRBD2,TRBJ2-1,CASTGTRGNEQFF,TGTGCCAGTACCGGGACTAGGGGCAATGAGCAGTTCTTC
TRBV7-9,.,.,TRBJ2-5,CASSLGWRETQYF,TGTGCCAGCAGCTTAGGGTGGCGAGAGACCCAGTACTTC
TRBV10-1,once,.,TRBJ2-5,CASRGKLQETQYF,TGCGCCAGCAGGGGGAAACTCCAAGAGACCCAGTACTTC
TRBV5-4,few,TRBD2,TRBJ2-7,CASSLSAGGGSEQYF,TGTGCCAGCAGCTTGTCAGCCGGCGGGGGATCGGAGCAGTACTTC
TRBV10-3,.,.,TRBJ1-4,CATTGGGNEKLFF,TGTGCCACCACGGGAGGAGGTAATGAAAAACTGTTTTTT
TRBV14,.,TRBD1,TRBJ1-4,CASSPRTGGGEKLFF,TGTGCCAGCAGCCCTAGGACAGGGGGCGGCGAAAAACTGTTTTTT
TRBV7-8,.,TRBD1,TRBJ1-1,CASSLGQGAETEAFF,TGTGCCAGCAGCTTAGGACAGGGGGCAGAGACTGAAGCTTTCTTT
TRBV19,.,TRBD1,TRBJ1-1,CASRQGGNTEAFF,TGTGCCAGCAGACAGGGCGGGAACACTGAAGCTTTCTTT
TRBV7-9,once,TRBD1,TRBJ1-2,CASSGGTGTGALKGYTF,TGTGCCAGCAGTGGGGGTACCGGGACAGGGGCCCTCAAGGGCTACACCTTC
TRBV9,.,.,TRBJ1-3,CASSVEEVRGEGENTIYF,TGTGCCAGCAGCGTAGAGGAGGTTCGGGGGGAAGGCGAGAACACCATATATTTT
TRBV5-6,.,TRBD1,TRBJ2-7,CASSAGTGGPRGYEQYF,TGTGCCAGCAGCGCCGGGACAGGGGGTCCCCGGGGCTACGAGCAGTACTTC
TRBV7-9,once,.,TRBJ1-5,CASSSEGDPARFNQPQHF,TGTGCCAGCAGCTCCGAAGGAGACCCGGCGAGGTTCAATCAGCCCCAGCATTTT
TRBV20-1,.,TRBD2,TRBJ2-3,CSASAASGSRADTQYF,TGCAGTGCTAGTGCGGCTAGCGGGAGTAGGGCAGATACGCAGTATTTT
TRBV5-1,.,.,TRBJ1-3,CASSLRGSGNTIYF,TGCGCCAGCAGCTTAAGAGGGTCTGGAAACACCATATATTTT
TRBV5-5,once,TRBD1,TRBJ1-2,CASSPVPGQGTSRGYTF,TGTGCCAGCAGCCCAGTCCCGGGACAGGGCACGAGTAGGGGCTACACCTTC
TRBV19,.,.,TRBJ1-5,CAITDGNQPQHF,TGTGCCATCACGGACGGCAATCAGCCCCAGCATTTT
TRBV18,.,.,TRBJ1-3,CASSPNRVSGNTIYF,TGTGCCAGCTCACCCAACAGGGTCTCTGGAAACACCATATATTTT
TRBV11-1,.,.,TRBJ2-2,CASSLRRNTGELFF,TGTGCCAGCAGCTTAAGACGGAACACCGGGGAGCTGTTTTTT
TRBV30,few,.,TRBJ1-5,CAWSVQGNQPQHF,TGTGCCTGGAGTGTACAAGGGAATCAGCCCCAGCATTTT
TRBV11-1,.,TRBD2,TRBJ2-1,CASSVRLAGGRNEQFF,TGTGCCAGCAGCGTACGACTAGCGGGGGGGCGGAATGAGCAGTTCTTC
TRBV6-6,.,.,TRBJ1-4,CASSYGEFSAEKLFF,TGTGCCAGCAGTTATGGCGAGTTTAGTGCTGAAAAACTGTTTTTT
TRBV5-4,.,.,TRBJ1-3,CASSLDGAGNTIYF,TGTGCCAGCAGCTTGGACGGGGCCGGAAACACCATATATTTT
TRBV23-1,.,.,TRBJ1-2,CASRPHRGPYGYTF,TGCGCCAGTCGACCTCACCGGGGGCCTTATGGCTACACCTTC
TRBV6-5,.,TRBD1,TRBJ2-4,CASRTGQGGKNIQYF,TGTGCCAGCAGAACGGGACAGGGTGGCAAAAACATTCAGTACTTC
TRBV12-3/TRBV12-4,.,.,TRBJ2-5,CASSFGVGETQYF,TGTGCCAGCAGTTTCGGGGTAGGCGAGACCCAGTACTTC
TRBV3-1/TRBV3-2,.,.,TRBJ2-2,CASSGTTQNTGELFF,TGTGCCAGCAGCGGCACAACACAGAACACCGGGGAGCTGTTTTTT
TRBV5-1,.,.,TRBJ2-1,CASSSTGSSYNEQFF,TGCGCCAGCAGCTCTACAGGGAGCTCCTACAATGAGCAGTTCTTC
TRBV5-6,few,TRBD1,TRBJ2-7,CASSSSRDRKDEQYF,TGTGCCAGCAGCTCAAGCCGGGACAGAAAGGACGAGCAGTACTTC
TRBV19,.,.,TRBJ1-2,CASSIEADTNYGYTF,TGTGCCAGTAGTATAGAGGCTGATACTAACTATGGCTACACCTTC
TRBV27,once,.,TRBJ2-2,CASSNFRGELFF,TGTGCCAGCAGTAACTTTAGGGGGGAGCTGTTTTTT
TRBV4-1,few,.,TRBJ1-2,CASSQEKSNLRGYTF,TGCGCCAGCAGCCAAGAAAAAAGTAATTTGAGGGGCTACACCTTC
TRBV6-5,.,.,TRBJ1-1,CASRLTEKNTEAFF,TGTGCCAGCCGCCTGACAGAAAAGAACACTGAAGCTTTCTTT
TRBV19,.,TRBD1,TRBJ1-4,CASTIGQGRATNEKLFF,TGTGCCAGCACCATCGGACAGGGACGGGCAACTAATGAAAAACTGTTTTTT
TRBV7-9,.,.,TRBJ2-3,CASSLMQDTQYF,TGTGCCAGCAGCTTAATGCAGGATACGCAGTATTTT
TRBV24-1,.,.,TRBJ1-2,CATSDSRTPGGYTF,TGTGCCACCAGTGATTCGCGGACCCCCGGCGGCTACACCTTC
TRBV19,.,TRBD2,TRBJ2-2,CASRPGTTPGELFF,TGTGCCAGTAGACCCGGGACTACTCCCGGGGAGCTGTTTTTT
TRBV11-2,.,TRBD1,TRBJ2-1,CASSLGQGLFNEQFF,TGTGCCAGCAGCTTAGGACAGGGGCTATTCAATGAGCAGTTCTTC
TRBV21-1,once,.,TRBJ2-1,CAPREESIYNEQFF,TGTGCCCCCCGGGAGGAGTCTATATACAATGAGCAGTTCTTC
TRBV10-3,.,.,TRBJ1-3,CAISEGRGSGNTIYF,TGTGCCATCAGTGAGGGGAGGGGCTCTGGAAACACCATATATTTT
TRBV19,.,.,TRBJ2-1,CASIGRNSYNEQFF,TGTGCCAGTATCGGCCGGAACTCCTACAATGAGCAGTTCTTC
TRBV13,.,TRBD2,TRBJ2-5,CASSLIGEGGSETQYF,TGTGCCAGCAGCCTGATCGGGGAGGGCGGTTCGGAGACCCAGTACTTC
TRBV29-1,few,.,TRBJ1-5,CSVGSRFNQPQHF,TGCAGCGTTGGGTCGAGATTTAATCAGCCCCAGCATTTT
TRBV7-9,.,.,TRBJ1-1,CASSLATANTEAFF,TGTGCCAGCAGCTTAGCGACGGCGAACACTGAAGCTTTCTTT
TRBV19,.,.,TRBJ2-1,CASSFSTTPLDEQFF,TGTGCCAGTAGTTTTTCTACCACCCCCCTAGATGAGCAGTTCTTC
TRBV27,.,.,TRBJ1-1,CASSSSRTGYAEAFF,TGTGCCAGCAGTTCCTCTCGGACCGGTTACGCTGAAGCTTTCTTT
TRBV19,.,.,TRBJ1-1,CASSPGQVNTEAFF,TGTGCCAGTAGTCCAGGGCAGGTGAACACTGAAGCTTTCTTT